The 26 T cell receptor beta chains below were found in one sample sequenced in a study of identical twins. TCRdb reanalysed the 5' RACE reads using MiXCR and keeps one entry per CDR3 protein. The repertoire has 510,000 or so distinct CDR3 sequences, roughly 15% of them found once; the top ten carry around 0.4%. The sample was also linked to a second study, of yellow fever vaccine responses in identical twins.

The sequenced sample consisted of CD4+ T cells sorted from blood. Every receptor here comes from a woman under 30 in good health.

This clonotype was seen more than once but under ten times. The V and J genes are TRBV7-8 and TRBJ2-7; 8 bases match TRBD1. The germline gives CDR1 SGHVS, CDR2 FQNEAQ. There are 16 residues in the CDR3. The V segment lost 5 bases and the J segment 7 bases; nucleotides outside the gene matches: 16. The CDR3 reads CASSLTTGGVYGEQYF. The CDR3 bases are TGTGCCAGCAGCCTAACTACAGGGGGAGTCTACGGAGAGCAGTACTTC.

This chain links TRBV9 with TRBJ2-3; 8 bases agree with TRBD1. V was clipped by 3 bases and J by 2 bases; unmatched bases: 8. The CDR3 covers 16 residues. CDR1 is SGDLS, CDR2 YYNGEE, per germline. CDR3 loop: CASSARQGWATDTQYF. CDR3 bases: TGTGCCAGCAGCGCTCGACAGGGGTGGGCCACAGATACGCAGTATTTT.

This chain uses TRBV5-1 with TRBJ2-6; D perhaps matches TRBD1 (5 bases). Trimming removed 1 base at V and 2 bases at J, with 13 bases between. The CDR3 totals 17 residues. Per the germline V gene, CDR1 is SGHRS and CDR2 is YFSETQ. In nucleotides, the CDR3 is TGCGCCAGCAGCTTGACAGGAATGTATACTGGGGCCAACGTCCTGACTTTC. Translated: CASSLTGMYTGANVLTF. The full variable domain, in which reference TRBV5-1 and TRBJ2-6 provide the parts outside the CDR3, is KAGVTQTPRYLIKTRGQQVTLSCSPISGHRSVSWYQQTPGQGLQFLFEYFSETQRNKGNFPGRFSGRQFSNSRSEMNVSTLELGDSALYLCASSLTGMYTGANVLTFGAGSRLTVL.

This chain joins TRBV10-3 and TRBJ2-6; weak D call: TRBD1 (6 bases). The V end was cut by 6 bases, the J end by 3 bases, with 21 bases between. This CDR3 is 18 amino acids long. The germline V gene has CDR1 ENHRY and CDR2 SYGVKD. The CDR3 DNA is TGTGCCATCAGCGGCACTAACACAGGGCAGAGTGGGGCCAACGTCCTGACTTTC. Amino acids: CAISGTNTGQSGANVLTF.

The J gene is TRBJ2-1, the V gene TRBV2; D possibly corresponds to TRBD1 (5 bases). This CDR3 comprises 14 residues. V gave up 9 bases and J gave up 8 bases, with 20 bases separating them. The V gene's germline CDR1 is SNHLY and CDR2 FYNNEI. CDR3: CASGKGALGDEQFF. The CDR3, as DNA: TGTGCCAGTGGGAAAGGGGCTCTTGGCGATGAGCAGTTCTTC.

There are a few counts of this clonotype. V usage is TRBV20-1 and J usage is TRBJ2-5; D not resolved. Germline lookup yields CDR1 DFQATT and CDR2 SNEGSKA (reference sequence). V lost 1 base and J 4 bases, leaving 13 bases between the germline ends. This CDR3 region has 14 residues. This CDR3 is CSARGAEGRETQYF. The CDR3 DNA is TGCAGTGCTAGAGGTGCCGAAGGCCGAGAGACCCAGTACTTC.

This clonotype turned up a few times. CDR3 in amino acids: CASSRGGEANEKLFF. CDR3 in DNA: TGTGCCAGCAGTAGAGGGGGCGAAGCTAATGAAAAACTGTTTTTT. This chain links TRBV7-6 with TRBJ1-4; 7 bases are shared with TRBD1. With 6 bases clipped from V and 3 bases from J, the junction kept 7 bases outside the gene matches. Germline CDR1 reads SGHVS; CDR2 reads FNYEAQ. The CDR3 runs to 15 residues.

This sequence joins TRBV29-1 and TRBJ2-1, with D unclear. The CDR3 consists of 11 residues. The germline V and J ends were trimmed by 0 bases and 10 bases, with 7 bases remaining between them. Germline V gene data show CDR1 as SQVTM and CDR2 as ANQGSEA. The CDR3 region is CSVEDLREQFF. The CDR3 bases are TGCAGCGTTGAAGATTTAAGAGAGCAGTTCTTC.

This clonotype occurred a few times. The chain recombines TRBV6-1 with TRBJ2-1, with D possibly matching TRBD2 (5 bases). Germline V gives CDR1 MNHNS, CDR2 SASEGT. V shed 7 bases and J shed 8 bases, with 9 bases lying between them. The CDR3 length is 11 residues. In DNA form, the CDR3 reads TGTGCCAGCATCGGAGGCTATGAGCAGTTCTTC. This gives the protein CASIGGYEQFF.

This clonotype came up a few times. The rearrangement uses TRBV10-3 and TRBJ2-3, with a tentative D call TRBD2 (5 bases). CDR1 and CDR2 from the germline V gene are ENHRY and SYGVKD. The CDR3 is 14 residues long. V was clipped by 2 bases and J by 2 bases, with 8 bases between them. The CDR3 coding sequence is TGTGCCATCAGTGAGGGAGCGGCCACAGATACGCAGTATTTT. Translation: CAISEGAATDTQYF.

V and J are TRBV11-3 and TRBJ2-2; the D gene is possibly TRBD2 (5 bases). In germline, CDR1 is SGHNT, CDR2 YENEEA. Between the trimmed V and J ends, which lost 1 base and 7 bases, there was a span of 13 bases. CDR3 length: 15 residues. CDR3 sequence reads: CASSLGIASLGELFF. CDR3 sequence (DNA): TGTGCCAGCAGCTTAGGGATAGCGTCCCTCGGGGAGCTGTTTTTT.

The genes are TRBV15 and TRBJ1-4; D ambiguous. Deletions cut 3 bases from V and 2 bases from J, with 10 bases between. Germline loops: CDR1 LNHNV, CDR2 YYDKDF (reference sequence). CDR3 length equals 15 residues. The CDR3 spells CATSSLSATNEKLFF. CDR3 bases: TGTGCCACCAGCAGCCTGTCTGCTACTAATGAAAAACTGTTTTTT.

The genes are TRBV20-1 and TRBJ2-4; maybe TRBD2 (6 bases). Per germline, CDR1 DFQATT and CDR2 SNEGSKA (reference sequence). Trimming left V 5 bases short and J 2 bases short, with 13 bases between. The CDR3 consists of 14 residues. CDR3 DNA sequence: TGCAGTGCTGCGACCGGGAGCCCCAAAAACATTCAGTACTTC. Amino acid sequence: CSAATGSPKNIQYF.

This clonotype was recorded at least ten times. This chain joins TRBV7-2 and TRBJ2-3, with 8 bases identical to TRBD2. The V and J ends lost 10 bases and 0 bases, in that order; junction bases with no gene match: 15. This CDR3 spans 17 amino acids. Germline CDR1 SGHTA, CDR2 FQGNSA. As DNA, the CDR3 is TGTGCCATCGACCCCCAGGCTAGCGGGTATAGCACAGATACGCAGTATTTT. Translating gives CAIDPQASGYSTDTQYF. Looking up the rest from reference TRBV7-2 and TRBJ2-3 gives the full variable domain: GAGVSQSPSNKVTEKGKDVELRCDPISGHTALYWYRQSLGQGLEFLIYFQGNSAPDKSGLPSDRFSAERTGGSVSTLTIQRTQQEDSAVYLCAIDPQASGYSTDTQYFGPGTRLTVL.

As to this clonotype: A clone one base away is much larger, so this may be a read error. This chain connects TRBV11-3 to TRBJ2-5, with D perhaps being TRBD1 or TRBD2 (5 bases each). Trimming took 5 bases from V and 1 from J, leaving 11 bases between them. The CDR3 has 14 residues. In germline, CDR1 is SGHNT, CDR2 YENEEA. CDR3 DNA: TGTGCCAGCAGCCACCGGGACGGCCAAGAGACCCAGTACTTC. Translated: CASSHRDGQETQYF.

V and J are TRBV12-3 or TRBV12-4 and TRBJ2-6, with TRBD1 identical over 7 bases. The CDR3 is made up of 20 amino acids. The V segment lost 1 base and the J segment 2 bases; nucleotides outside the gene matches: 14. CDR3 bases: TGTGCCAGCAGTTTAGTTAACGACAGGGTTCTTTTCGCTGGGGCCAACGTCCTGACTTTC. Amino acids: CASSLVNDRVLFAGANVLTF.

The rearrangement joins TRBV4-1 to TRBJ2-2, with 9 positions matching TRBD1. The CDR3 is made up of 16 amino acids. Trimming cost V 4 bases and J 1 base; bases outside gene matches: 4. Germline V gene sequence: CDR1 MGHRA, CDR2 YSYEKL. The CDR3 DNA reads as TGCGCCAGCAGCCCCCGGACAGGGGAGAACACCGGGGAGCTGTTTTTT. Protein product: CASSPRTGENTGELFF.

This clonotype appeared a few times. The chain recombines TRBV7-2 with TRBJ2-7; TRBD1 is a possible D gene (6 bases). The CDR3 has 15 residues. V was cut by 1 base and J by 7 bases, with 17 bases left in between. Germline assignment: CDR1 SGHTA and CDR2 FQGNSA. DNA of the CDR3: TGTGCCAGCAGCTTAGGCGTCGGTCCCCAGGGGGAGCAGTACTTC. Amino acid sequence: CASSLGVGPQGEQYF.

This clonotype was seen many times. V gene TRBV4-1 combines with J gene TRBJ2-3; D not certain. The CDR3 runs 16 residues. Per germline, CDR1 MGHRA and CDR2 YSYEKL. V lost 2 bases, J lost 4 bases, and 16 bases lay in between. Here the CDR3 reads CASSQKPTIEADTQYF. DNA for the CDR3: TGCGCCAGCAGCCAAAAACCCACTATAGAGGCAGATACGCAGTATTTT.

The V gene is TRBV7-9, the J gene TRBJ1-1; TRBD1 aligns across 8 bases. The junction had 4 bases not matched to a gene; V was cut back by 4 bases and J by 3 bases. The CDR3 sequence is 14 residues long. Germline V lookup: CDR1 SEHNR, CDR2 FQNEAQ (reference sequence). For the CDR3, the DNA is TGTGCCAGCAGCTCGGACAGGGTGCACACTGAAGCTTTCTTT. This translates into CASSSDRVHTEAFF.

Many counts were recorded for this clonotype. J is TRBJ2-2 and V is TRBV12-3 or TRBV12-4; 7 nucleotides align to TRBD2. V shed 1 base and J 4 bases; nucleotides not matched to a gene: 0. CDR3 length equals 14 residues. CDR3 sequence (DNA): TGTGCCAGCAGTTTAGGCGGGGGCACCGGGGAGCTGTTTTTT. Amino acids: CASSLGGGTGELFF.

This clonotype was detected a few times. V usage is TRBV12-3 or TRBV12-4 and J usage is TRBJ1-6; no reliable D call. The CDR3 has 14 amino acids. Trimming stripped 6 bases from V and 10 bases from J, with 16 bases between. The CDR3 nucleotides read TGTGCCAGCAGGAAAAACGATAAGGGATCACCCCTCCACTTT. Translation gives CASRKNDKGSPLHF.

The rearrangement uses TRBV4-1 and TRBJ2-3, with D possibly TRBD1 on 6 matching bases. Trimming pared 0 bases from V and 1 base from J, leaving 17 bases between. CDR1 and CDR2 from the germline V gene are MGHRA and YSYEKL. The CDR3 contains 18 residues. The CDR3 coding sequence is TGCGCCAGCAGCCAAGACCAGGCAGGGGTTGGGGGCACAGATACGCAGTATTTT. Its protein product is CASSQDQAGVGGTDTQYF.

The chain uses TRBV20-1 and TRBJ2-1, with TRBD2 matching 14 bases. V lost 5 bases to trimming and J lost 9 bases; unmatched junction nucleotides: 9. The CDR3 has 15 amino acids. Germline V gene data show CDR1 as DFQATT and CDR2 as SNEGSKA (reference sequence). CDR3 coding DNA: TGCAGTGCTGTGGGACTAGCGGGAGTCTTGGGTGAGCAGTTCTTC. Encoded protein: CSAVGLAGVLGEQFF.

This clonotype was detected a few times. V usage is TRBV7-2 and J usage is TRBJ2-2, with 8 bases aligning to TRBD2. In germline, CDR1 is SGHTA, CDR2 FQGNSA. There are 16 residues in the CDR3. After removal of 1 base from V and 4 bases from J, the junction contained 5 bases not matched to a gene. DNA of the CDR3: TGTGCCAGCAGCTTAGTGGCGGGGGGTTTCACCGGGGAGCTGTTTTTT. Amino acids: CASSLVAGGFTGELFF. Full variable domain (missing parts from reference TRBV7-2 and TRBJ2-2): GAGVSQSPSNKVTEKGKDVELRCDPISGHTALYWYRQSLGQGLEFLIYFQGNSAPDKSGLPSDRFSAERTGGSVSTLTIQRTQQEDSAVYLCASSLVAGGFTGELFFGEGSRLTVL.

This clonotype was picked up a small number of times. The gene calls are TRBV20-1 and TRBJ1-6; D is undetermined. The germline gives CDR1 DFQATT, CDR2 SNEGSKA (reference sequence). Deletions cut 0 bases from V and 0 bases from J, with 3 bases between. This CDR3 spans 14 amino acids. The CDR3 DNA reads as TGCAGTGCTAGAGACGGCTCCTATAATTCACCCCTCCACTTT. The encoded protein is CSARDGSYNSPLHF.